One and the same sample provided the 27 T cell receptor beta chains below, sequenced in a study of T cells in Graves' hyperthyroidism and ophthalmopathy. Amplification targeted TCR beta CDR3 regions from RNA transcripts. The HTBI primer set drove a first-round RT-PCR of the TCR CDR3. TCRdb reanalysed the multiplex PCR reads using MiXCR and keeps one entry per CDR3 protein. The sample holds 490,000 or so distinct CDR3 sequences; over 45% are singletons and the top ten take 44%. The specimen sequenced was peripheral blood or thyroid tissue (not recorded which). Source of these receptors: an adult woman with Graves' disease, either hyperthyroidism or ophthalmopathy (not recorded which).

CDR3 nucleotide sequence: TGTGCCTCCGGGACTAGCGGGTCACAAGAGACCCAGTACTTC. Protein sequence: CASGTSGSQETQYF. This chain joins TRBV2 and TRBJ2-5; 12 nucleotides align to TRBD2. The CDR3 has 14 amino acids. The V gene end was trimmed by 11 bases and the J gene end by 2 bases; junction bases not matched to a gene: 6. CDR1 SNHLY and CDR2 FYNNEI come from the germline V gene.

V usage is TRBV11-2 and J usage is TRBJ2-7, with 9 bases that match TRBD1. V trimming: 6 bases; J trimming: 3 bases; junction bases outside the gene matches: 6. The CDR3 length is 14 residues. Germline V gives CDR1 SGHAT, CDR2 FQNNGV. Here the CDR3 DNA reads TGTGCCAGCAGACCTGGGACAGGGAACTACGAGCAGTACTTC. It translates to CASRPGTGNYEQYF.

The chain is built from TRBV7-9 and TRBJ2-7, with a tentative D call TRBD1 (5 bases). The CDR3 is 12 amino acids. Germline lookup yields CDR1 SEHNR and CDR2 FQNEAQ (reference sequence). V gave up 6 bases and J gave up 2 bases, with 8 bases separating them. The DNA of the CDR3 is TGTGCCAGCAGAGACAGAGCCTACGAGCAGTACTTC. Translation gives CASRDRAYEQYF.

This clonotype was counted only a few times. V and J are TRBV20-1 and TRBJ2-5, with D possibly TRBD1 on 7 matching bases. V lost 4 bases and J 2 bases, leaving 14 bases between the germline ends. The CDR3 spans 14 residues. Germline CDR1 is DFQATT and CDR2 is SNEGSKA (reference sequence). The CDR3 nucleotides read TGCAGTGCTAAGACAGGGAGGACGCAAGAGACCCAGTACTTC. As protein: CSAKTGRTQETQYF.

The gene calls are TRBV20-1 and TRBJ2-1; possible D gene TRBD1, 6 bases. Germline V gives CDR1 DFQATT, CDR2 SNEGSKA (reference sequence). Deletions cut 6 bases from V and 7 bases from J, with 13 bases between. This CDR3 contains 12 residues. The CDR3 bases are TGCAGTGCACATACAGGGCTAAATGAGCAGTTCTTC. This translates into CSAHTGLNEQFF.

This CDR3 is CSAPIGYSYEQYF. DNA of the CDR3: TGCAGTGCCCCAATCGGCTACTCCTACGAGCAGTACTTC. The chain employs TRBV20-1 and TRBJ2-7, with D hard to call. Germline lookup yields CDR1 DFQATT and CDR2 SNEGSKA (reference sequence). The CDR3 contains 13 residues. With 6 bases removed from V and 0 bases from J, the gap between germline ends came to 12 bases.

The chain recombines TRBV20-1 with TRBJ1-2; D remains unclear. The CDR3 loop spans 15 amino acids. V lost 6 bases, J lost 8 bases, and 25 bases lay in between. Germline CDR1 and CDR2: DFQATT and SNEGSKA (reference sequence). As DNA, the CDR3 is TGCAGTGCCTGGAGCCGCGAGGGCAGGCCCTTGGGCTACACCTTC. Translation gives CSAWSREGRPLGYTF.

This clonotype came up a few times. V is TRBV10-3 and J is TRBJ2-7; 11 bases line up with TRBD1. Trimming at V came to 6 bases and at J to 5 bases, leaving 3 bases not matched to a gene. The CDR3 is 13 amino acids. CDR1 and CDR2 (germline): ENHRY, SYGVKD. The CDR3 loop is CAIRPGQGDEQYF. The CDR3 DNA reads as TGTGCCATCAGACCGGGACAGGGGGACGAGCAGTACTTC.

V gene TRBV20-1 combines with J gene TRBJ1-1, with D unresolved. The V gene's germline CDR1 is DFQATT and CDR2 SNEGSKA (reference sequence). The CDR3 runs to 14 residues. With 6 bases removed from V and 0 bases from J, the gap between germline ends came to 14 bases. The CDR3 DNA reads as TGCAGTGCCGCTAGGGCGGGGATGAACACTGAAGCTTTCTTT. It codes for CSAARAGMNTEAFF.

This clonotype was counted at least ten times. This chain uses TRBV7-9 with TRBJ1-1; D might be TRBD1 (5 bases). From germline, CDR1 is SEHNR and CDR2 FQNEAQ (reference sequence). The CDR3 consists of 15 residues. V was cut by 5 bases and J by 0 bases, with 13 bases left in between. CDR3 amino acids: CASSPGGSMNTEAFF. The CDR3 DNA is TGTGCCAGCAGCCCGGGGGGTTCCATGAACACTGAAGCTTTCTTT. Complete variable domain (other parts from reference TRBV7-9 and TRBJ1-1): DTGVSQNPRHKITKRGQNVTFRCDPISEHNRLYWYRQTLGQGPEFLTYFQNEAQLEKSRLLSDRFSAERPKGSFSTLEIQRTEQGDSAMYLCASSPGGSMNTEAFFGQGTRLTVV.

V usage is TRBV7-4 and J usage is TRBJ1-2; no reliable D call. Germline-derived CDR1 and CDR2 are SGHVT and SQSDAQ. With 10 bases removed from V and 2 bases from J, the gap between germline ends came to 8 bases. The CDR3 totals 11 residues. The CDR3 region is CAIQKNYGYTF. The CDR3 DNA reads as TGTGCCATACAGAAGAACTATGGCTACACCTTC.

The chain employs TRBV6-6 and TRBJ2-7; D is undetermined. CDR1 MNHNY and CDR2 SVGAGI come from the germline V gene (reference sequence). Trimming stripped 6 bases from V and 5 bases from J, with 8 bases between. The CDR3 has 11 residues. The CDR3 sequence: CASRTTDEQYF. CDR3 DNA: TGTGCCAGCAGAACGACGGACGAGCAGTACTTC.

The chain joins TRBV20-1 to TRBJ1-6; TRBD1 aligns across 9 bases. Losses at the gene ends were 0 bases for V and 10 bases for J; bases not matched to a gene: 7. CDR1 DFQATT and CDR2 SNEGSKA come from the germline V gene (reference sequence). This CDR3 is 15 amino acids long. In nucleotides, the CDR3 is TGCAGTGCTAGAGAATCCGGGACAGGGTCCTCACCCCTCCACTTT. It encodes CSARESGTGSSPLHF.

This clonotype was seen once. The rearrangement links TRBV15 to TRBJ1-4; D not certain. Trimming left V 3 bases short and J 8 bases short, with 7 bases between. Germline CDR1 is LNHNV and CDR2 is YYDKDF (reference sequence). This CDR3 has 12 residues. The CDR3: CATSSYMEKLFF. The CDR3 DNA follows: TGTGCCACCAGCAGTTACATGGAAAAACTGTTTTTT.

This clonotype was counted ten times or more. This chain links TRBV10-2 with TRBJ1-2; possible D gene TRBD1, 5 bases. The ends were cut back, 0 bases at V and 4 bases at J, with 12 bases in the middle. Germline CDR1 WSHSY, CDR2 SAAADI. CDR3 length equals 15 residues. The CDR3 protein is CASSESRSGGYGYTF. CDR3 DNA sequence: TGCGCCAGCAGTGAGTCCCGGTCGGGGGGCTATGGCTACACCTTC.

This clonotype was seen more than once but under ten times. The genes are TRBV7-9 and TRBJ2-7, with TRBD1 matching over 10 bases. This CDR3 spans 15 amino acids. Germline V CDR1 and CDR2: SEHNR, FQNEAQ (reference sequence). V was pared by 6 bases and J by 7 bases, with 12 bases of the junction left unmatched. In nucleotides, the CDR3 is TGTGCCAGCAGTTCCGGGACAGGGGACGATCGGGAGCAGTACTTC. Encoded protein: CASSSGTGDDREQYF.

With regard to this clonotype: Possible read error: a much larger clone is one base away. V usage is TRBV6-5 and J usage is TRBJ1-5; a weak D match, TRBD1 (6 bases). The length of the CDR3 is 16 residues. Germline loops: CDR1 MNHEY, CDR2 SVGAGI. The CDR3 bases are TGTGCCGGCAGTTACTCGAGCAGGGGTAGCAATCAGCCCCAGCATTTT. As protein: CAGSYSSRGSNQPQHF.

The rearrangement joins TRBV19 to TRBJ1-4; maybe TRBD1 (6 bases). Germline assignment: CDR1 LNHDA and CDR2 SQIVND (reference sequence). CDR3 length: 13 residues. V was trimmed by 6 bases and J by 6 bases, leaving 11 bases between them. The CDR3 sequence: CASRKTGYEKLFF. The CDR3 DNA sequence: TGTGCCAGTAGGAAAACAGGGTATGAAAAACTGTTTTTT.

The V and J genes are TRBV11-2 and TRBJ2-7; a possible D gene is TRBD2 (5 bases). V was shortened by 5 bases and J by 5 bases, with 16 bases between the two germline ends. Germline CDR1 SGHAT, CDR2 FQNNGV. The CDR3 extends over 14 amino acids. The CDR3 loop is CASSTTTSAHEQYF. Here the CDR3 DNA reads TGTGCCAGCAGCACAACAACTAGTGCGCACGAGCAGTACTTC. The full variable domain, rest sourced from reference TRBV11-2 and TRBJ2-7, is EAGVAQSPRYKIIEKRQSVAFWCNPISGHATLYWYQQILGQGPKLLIQFQNNGVVDDSQLPKDRFSAERLKGVDSTLKIQPAKLEDSAVYLCASSTTTSAHEQYFGPGTRLTVT.

This clonotype was seen many times. The chain has TRBV7-2 and TRBJ2-5; 9 nucleotides line up with TRBD1. J lost 1 base, V lost 8 bases, and 5 bases had no gene match. In germline, CDR1 is SGHTA, CDR2 FQGNSA. The CDR3 consists of 14 residues. The CDR3 nucleotides are TGTGCCAGCTCACGGACAGGGGTCCAAGAGACCCAGTACTTC. This translates into CASSRTGVQETQYF.

V and J are TRBV25-1 and TRBJ2-5; D is possibly TRBD1 or TRBD2 (5 bases each). This CDR3 is 13 amino acids long. Trimming pared 8 bases from V and 5 bases from J, leaving 15 bases between. From germline, CDR1 is MGHDK and CDR2 SYGVNS. This chain's CDR3 is CASVRGTWETQYF. The DNA for the CDR3 is TGTGCCAGCGTTAGAGGGACGTGGGAGACCCAGTACTTC.

Points on this clonotype: The junction shows a germline mismatch at one end, possibly a read error. This chain connects TRBV7-3 to TRBJ1-5, with 7 nucleotides matching TRBD1. The CDR3 has 17 residues. CDR1 and CDR2 from the germline V gene are SGHTA and FQGTGA. The CDR3 sequence: CASSQGGTVGANQPQHF. The DNA of the CDR3 is TGCGCCAGCAGCCAAGGGGGGACAGTAGGGGCCAATCAGCCCCAGCATTTT.

This clonotype was counted at least ten times. CDR3 amino acids: CASKRLAGAGELFF. The CDR3 DNA reads as TGTGCCAGCAAAAGACTAGCGGGAGCCGGGGAGCTGTTTTTT. The chain is built from TRBV2 and TRBJ2-2, with 12 bases aligning to TRBD2. CDR3 length: 14 amino acids. J was trimmed by 6 bases and V by 7 bases; bases with no gene match: 3. Germline CDR1 and CDR2: SNHLY and FYNNEI.

The V and J genes are TRBV5-1 and TRBJ2-5, with TRBD2 identical over 9 bases. The V and J ends lost 4 bases and 4 bases, in that order; junction bases with no gene match: 11. Per the germline V gene, CDR1 is SGHRS and CDR2 is YFSETQ. The CDR3 has 16 amino acids. The CDR3 bases are TGCGCCAGCAGCCCGCAGGGACTAGCAAAGGGAGAGACCCAGTACTTC. This codes for CASSPQGLAKGETQYF.

This clonotype came up many times. The chain employs TRBV5-1 and TRBJ1-1; TRBD1 is a possible D gene (5 bases). Germline values: CDR1 SGHRS, CDR2 YFSETQ. The ends were cut back, 5 bases at V and 2 bases at J, with 10 bases in the middle. The CDR3 has 13 amino acids. The CDR3, as DNA: TGCGCCAGCAGACAGGAGGAAAACACTGAAGCTTTCTTT. It yields the protein CASRQEENTEAFF.

A remark on this clonotype: A junction boundary mismatches the germline segment, possibly from a read error. This sequence joins TRBV12-3 or TRBV12-4 and TRBJ2-6; D perhaps matches TRBD2 (5 bases). CDR3 size: 15 residues. This CDR3 reads CAGSFGVPGANVLTF. In nucleotides, the CDR3 is TGTGCCGGCAGTTTCGGGGTTCCAGGGGCCAACGTCCTGACTTTC.

This clonotype has ten or more counts. This chain uses TRBV5-5 with TRBJ1-5; D ambiguous. This CDR3 contains 15 residues. In germline, CDR1 is SGHKS, CDR2 YYEKEE (reference sequence). The germline V and J ends were trimmed by 0 bases and 4 bases, with 11 bases remaining between them. The CDR3: CASSLDALPNQPQHF. The CDR3, as DNA: TGTGCCAGCAGCTTGGATGCTTTGCCGAATCAGCCCCAGCATTTT.